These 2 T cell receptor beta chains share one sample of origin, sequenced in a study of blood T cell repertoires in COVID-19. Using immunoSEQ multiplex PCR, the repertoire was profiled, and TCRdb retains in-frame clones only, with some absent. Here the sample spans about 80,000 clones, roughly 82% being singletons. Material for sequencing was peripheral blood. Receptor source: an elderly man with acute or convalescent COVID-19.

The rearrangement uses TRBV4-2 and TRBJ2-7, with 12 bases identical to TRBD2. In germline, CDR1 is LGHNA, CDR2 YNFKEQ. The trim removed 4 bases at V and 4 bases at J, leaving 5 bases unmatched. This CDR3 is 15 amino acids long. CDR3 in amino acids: CASSPPTSGGYEQYF. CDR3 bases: TGTGCCAGCAGCCCCCCGACTAGCGGGGGTTACGAGCAGTACTTC.

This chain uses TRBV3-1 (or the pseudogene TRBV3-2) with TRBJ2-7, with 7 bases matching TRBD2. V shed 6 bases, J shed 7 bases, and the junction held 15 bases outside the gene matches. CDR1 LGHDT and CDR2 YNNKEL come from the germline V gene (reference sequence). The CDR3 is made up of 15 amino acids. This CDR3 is CASSSRRRGFWEQYF. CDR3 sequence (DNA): TGTGCCAGCAGTTCAAGACGGCGGGGGTTTTGGGAGCAGTACTTC.